These 24 T cell receptor beta chains originate from one sample sequenced in a study of CD8+CD57+ T cells in acquired aplastic anemia. Both TCR beta VDJ combination and CDR3 sequence profiling were carried out. Genomic DNA was the template for this profiling. TCRdb itself ran the reads through MiXCR, one entry per CDR3 protein. The table lists approximately 150,000 distinct CDR3 sequences, about 45% of them singletons. CD8+CD57+ cell expansion had been shown by flow cytometry in patients chosen for sequencing. Input material: sorted CD4+, CD8+, or CD8+CD57+ T cells (not recorded which) from PBMCs. These receptor sequences come from a human donor with aplastic anemia.

V and J are TRBV19 and TRBJ1-5; D not certain. The CDR3 has 12 amino acids. V was pared by 2 bases and J by 5 bases, with 4 bases between. CDR1 LNHDA and CDR2 SQIVND come from the germline V gene (reference sequence). This chain's CDR3 is CASSIQDQPQHF. The CDR3 DNA sequence: TGTGCCAGTAGTATACAAGATCAGCCCCAGCATTTT.

This clonotype was seen repeatedly, ten times or more. This chain uses TRBV27 with TRBJ2-7; 7 positions match TRBD1. The CDR3 runs to 13 residues. Trimming took 6 bases from V and 5 from J; bases not matched to a gene: 7. The germline CDR1 and CDR2 sequences are MNHEY and SMNVEV (reference sequence). The CDR3 DNA reads as TGTGCCAGCAGCCGACAGGGTGGAAACGAGCAGTACTTC. The encoded protein is CASSRQGGNEQYF.

This clonotype was seen only a few times. The chain joins TRBV7-2 to TRBJ2-7, with 9 bases aligning to TRBD2. J lost 3 bases, V lost 1 base, and 4 bases had no gene match. Germline lookup yields CDR1 SGHTA and CDR2 FQGNSA. The CDR3 length is 15 residues. The chain's CDR3 is CASSLGLAGIYEQYF. As DNA, the CDR3 is TGTGCCAGCAGCTTAGGGCTAGCGGGGATCTACGAGCAGTACTTC.

This chain uses TRBV24-1 with TRBJ1-1, with 8 bases fitting TRBD1. CDR1 KGHDR and CDR2 SFDVKD come from the germline V gene. This CDR3 has 16 amino acids. Trimming at V came to 5 bases and at J to 2 bases, leaving 9 bases not matched to a gene. The CDR3 spells CATSGGGGQGNTEAFF. CDR3 DNA: TGTGCCACCAGTGGGGGAGGCGGACAGGGAAACACTGAAGCTTTCTTT.

This clonotype was counted at least ten times. The chain couples TRBV6-1 to TRBJ2-7, with D possibly matching TRBD1 (5 bases). Trimming shortened V by 6 bases and J by 12 bases, and 18 bases separated the two germline ends. The germline V gene has CDR1 MNHNS and CDR2 SASEGT. The CDR3 length is 12 residues. Here the CDR3 reads CASRPYTGPLYV. CDR3 sequence (DNA): TGTGCCAGCAGGCCATACACAGGTCCCTTGTACGTC.

This clonotype was seen ten or more times. The chain is built from TRBV20-1 and TRBJ1-1, with 7 positions matching TRBD1. The germline V gene encodes CDR1 DFQATT and CDR2 SNEGSKA (reference sequence). J gave up 8 bases and V 6 bases, and 15 bases lay outside the gene matches. This CDR3 contains 14 residues. The CDR3 region is CSARSGTEIQEAFF. The CDR3 DNA is TGCAGTGCACGATCCGGGACAGAAATTCAGGAAGCTTTCTTT.

This clonotype was recorded many times. The rearrangement links TRBV19 to TRBJ1-5; 10 bases map to TRBD1. Germline CDR1 is LNHDA and CDR2 is SQIVND (reference sequence). This CDR3 has 13 amino acids. The junction had 2 bases not matched to a gene; V was cut back by 6 bases and J by 6 bases. The CDR3 bases are TGTGCCAGTAGGGGACAGGGGAGTCAGCCCCAGCATTTT. Translating gives CASRGQGSQPQHF. The variable domain in full, completed from reference TRBV19 and TRBJ1-5, reads DGGITQSPKYLFRKEGQNVTLSCEQNLNHDAMYWYRQDPGQGLRLIYYSQIVNDFQKGDIAEGYSVSREKKESFPLTVTSAQKNPTAFYLCASRGQGSQPQHFGDGTRLSIL.

This clonotype was seen at least ten times. This sequence joins TRBV11-3 and TRBJ2-1, with D possibly being TRBD1 (5 bases). The CDR3 contains 13 residues. Trimming removed 6 bases at V and 6 bases at J, with 12 bases between. The germline gives CDR1 SGHNT, CDR2 YENEEA. CDR3 loop: CASSPPGLNEQFF. DNA of the CDR3: TGTGCCAGCAGTCCCCCAGGGCTCAATGAGCAGTTCTTC.

The chain joins TRBV29-1 to TRBJ1-1; tentative D call: TRBD1 (5 bases). This CDR3 spans 12 amino acids. Per germline, CDR1 SQVTM and CDR2 ANQGSEA. V lost 8 bases and J 3 bases, leaving 13 bases between the germline ends. This CDR3 is CSTRRDYTEAFF. DNA for the CDR3: TGCAGCACACGCAGGGATTACACTGAAGCTTTCTTT.

The chain is built from TRBV19 and TRBJ1-5; TRBD1 might be the D (5 bases). Germline assignment: CDR1 LNHDA and CDR2 SQIVND (reference sequence). Trimming removed 3 bases at V and 9 bases at J, with 6 bases between. This CDR3 region has 11 residues. The CDR3 reads CASSMGGPQHF. In nucleotides, the CDR3 is TGTGCCAGTAGTATGGGGGGGCCCCAGCATTTT.

The chain recombines TRBV5-1 with TRBJ2-4; no reliable D call. Trimming left V 2 bases short and J 7 bases short, with 7 bases between. Germline CDR1 reads SGHRS; CDR2 reads YFSETQ. This CDR3 has 12 amino acids. CDR3 region: CASSLGSNIQYF. The CDR3, as DNA: TGCGCCAGCAGCTTAGGATCCAACATTCAGTACTTC. Based on the CDR3 plus reference TRBV5-1 and TRBJ2-4, the full variable domain is KAGVTQTPRYLIKTRGQQVTLSCSPISGHRSVSWYQQTPGQGLQFLFEYFSETQRNKGNFPGRFSGRQFSNSRSEMNVSTLELGDSALYLCASSLGSNIQYFGAGTRLSVL.

The rearrangement uses TRBV25-1 and TRBJ2-7, with 9 bases lining up with TRBD1. The V gene's germline CDR1 is MGHDK and CDR2 SYGVNS. The trim removed 6 bases at V and 0 bases at J, leaving 12 bases unmatched. CDR3 length: 17 amino acids. Here the CDR3 DNA reads TGTGCCAGCAGCACTCACTCCGGGACAGGGAGCTCCTACGAGCAGTACTTC. Its translation: CASSTHSGTGSSYEQYF.

The V and J genes are TRBV6-5 and TRBJ1-3; 7 nucleotides agree with TRBD1. The germline V gene has CDR1 MNHEY and CDR2 SVGAGI. This CDR3 spans 16 amino acids. Trimming removed 0 bases from V and 0 bases from J; junction bases left unmatched: 2. The CDR3 sequence: CASSYSGGRSGNTIYF. DNA of the CDR3: TGTGCCAGCAGTTACTCAGGGGGCCGCTCTGGAAACACCATATATTTT.

This clonotype was counted many times. The J gene is TRBJ2-7, the V gene TRBV6-2 or TRBV6-3; no firm D call. The V end was cut by 0 bases, the J end by 0 bases, with 12 bases between. The CDR3 is 16 amino acids. The germline gives CDR1 MNHEY, CDR2 SVGEGT. CDR3 sequence (DNA): TGTGCCAGCAGTTACTCGATCCGGCGACCCTCCTACGAGCAGTACTTC. This translates into CASSYSIRRPSYEQYF.

The chain links TRBV29-1 to TRBJ1-4; 8 bases agree with TRBD1. The CDR3 totals 13 residues. Looked up from germline, CDR1 is SQVTM and CDR2 is ANQGSEA. With 7 bases clipped from V and 4 bases from J, the junction kept 5 bases outside the gene matches. The CDR3 spells CSARTGINEKLFF. In DNA form, the CDR3 reads TGCAGCGCTAGGACAGGGATTAATGAAAAACTGTTTTTT. Full variable domain (rest looked up from reference TRBV29-1 and TRBJ1-4): SAVISQKPSRDICQRGTSLTIQCQVDSQVTMMFWYRQQPGQSLTLIATANQGSEATYESGFVIDKFPISRPNLTFSTLTVSNMSPEDSSIYLCSARTGINEKLFFGSGTQLSVL.

As regards this clonotype: This is likely a read error, given that the CDR3 carries no conserved phenylalanine or tryptophan at its end. The gene calls are TRBV9 and TRBJ2-2; D remains unclear. CDR1 is SGDLS, CDR2 YYNGEE, per germline. CDR3 length: 12 residues. V lost 5 bases and J 4 bases, leaving 6 bases between the germline ends. The DNA of the CDR3 is TGTGCCAGCAGGACATTCACCGGGGAGCTGTTTTCT. This sequence encodes CASRTFTGELFS.

Notes on this clonotype: Because the CDR3's place on the DNA is in doubt, the DNA is left out and the CDR3 is given as listed by TCRdb. The chain recombines TRBV7-3 with TRBJ2-3. Per the germline V gene, CDR1 is SGHTA and CDR2 is FQGTGA. The CDR3 is 19 amino acids long, termini counted. CDR3 protein: CASSFYICSVTLRTDTQYF.

A few counts support this clonotype. The chain uses TRBV9 and TRBJ1-4, with a possible D match to TRBD1 (6 bases). V lost 4 bases, J lost 4 bases, and 14 bases lay in between. CDR1 is SGDLS and CDR2 is YYNGEE in the germline V gene. The CDR3 is 15 amino acids. CDR3 sequence: CASSPEGGLNEKLFF. As DNA, the CDR3 is TGTGCCAGCAGCCCAGAGGGGGGCCTTAATGAAAAACTGTTTTTT.

Turning to this clonotype: This may arise from a read error, as a much more abundant clone is one base away. V is TRBV6-2 or TRBV6-3 and J is TRBJ1-1; a possible D gene is TRBD1 (6 bases). This CDR3 contains 14 residues. The germline gives CDR1 MNHEY, CDR2 SVGEGT. Trimming left V 4 bases short and J 3 bases short, with 12 bases between. CDR3 nucleotides: TGTGCCAGCAGTTGTTACAGGGACGACACTGAAGCTTTCTTT. Protein product: CASSCYRDDTEAFF.

This clonotype was seen at least ten times. CDR3 nucleotides: TGTGCCAGCATGCGGACCCTTAATTCACCCCTCCACTTT. It encodes CASMRTLNSPLHF. J is TRBJ1-6 and V is TRBV6-2 or TRBV6-3; D not resolved. Germline loops: CDR1 MNHEY, CDR2 SVGEGT. CDR3 size: 13 residues. Between the trimmed V and J ends, which lost 7 bases and 6 bases, there was a span of 10 bases.

The J gene is TRBJ1-5, the V gene TRBV30, with D unresolved. Germline V lookup: CDR1 GTSNPN, CDR2 SVGIG (reference sequence). The CDR3 has 15 residues. V lost 0 bases to trimming and J lost 0 bases, with 9 bases between them. The CDR3 region is CAWSVGSVSNQPQHF. CDR3 nucleotides: TGTGCCTGGAGTGTGGGTAGCGTTAGCAATCAGCCCCAGCATTTT. The variable domain in full, with the rest retrieved from reference TRBV30 and TRBJ1-5, is SQTIHQWPATLVQPVGSPLSLECTVEGTSNPNLYWYRQAAGRGLQLLFYSVGIGQISSEVPQNLSASRPQDRQFILSSKKLLLSDSGFYLCAWSVGSVSNQPQHFGDGTRLSIL.

Worth noting for this clonotype: It may be a read error: a sequence one base away is much more abundant. This chain joins TRBV6-1 and TRBJ1-3; no firm D call. The ends were cut back, 3 bases at V and 0 bases at J, with 12 bases in the middle. CDR3 length: 16 residues. Germline V gene lookup returns CDR1 MNHNS and CDR2 SASEGT. The CDR3 nucleotides read TGTGCCAGCAGTGACCAGACATTCTACTCTGGAAACACCATATATTTT. Translated, it gives CASSDQTFYSGNTIYF.

This sequence joins TRBV11-1 and TRBJ1-1; tentatively, D is TRBD1 (6 bases). The CDR3 sequence is 16 residues long. V lost 0 bases and J 3 bases, leaving 14 bases between the germline ends. Per germline, CDR1 SGHAT and CDR2 FQDESV (reference sequence). The CDR3 here is CASSLAIGGRDTEAFF. CDR3 bases: TGTGCCAGCAGCTTAGCGATCGGGGGGCGCGACACTGAAGCTTTCTTT.

This clonotype has only one observation. V usage is TRBV20-1 and J usage is TRBJ1-5; TRBD1 might be the D (5 bases). Germline CDR1 reads DFQATT; CDR2 reads SNEGSKA (reference sequence). Trimming took 3 bases from V and 1 from J, leaving 13 bases between them. The CDR3 is 15 amino acids. The chain's CDR3 is CSARAGGESNQPQHF. In nucleotides, the CDR3 is TGCAGTGCTAGGGCGGGAGGGGAGAGCAATCAGCCCCAGCATTTT.